This T cell receptor (beta chain) was retrieved from a study of blood T cell repertoires in COVID-19. Across the study: Acute and convalescent COVID-19 specimens originated in the United States, Italy and Spain. PBMCs, B-cell-depleted T cells, or T cells provided the cDNA or gDNA that made up the material.

Germline V gives CDR1 SGHAT, CDR2 FQNNGV. This CDR3 region has 15 residues. J lost 4 bases, V lost 5 bases, and 8 bases had no gene match. In the source study's methods: Amplifying reference gene primers gave estimates of nucleated cell counts. Profiled with immunoSEQ multiplex PCR; TCRdb holds only in-frame clones, not every one. V, J and clone size derive from that table, while D and trimming were established from the DNA sequence. The table includes 100,000 to 150,000 clones, roughly 78% detected once. The sample comprised peripheral blood. This TCR came from a man in his 60s with active or convalescent COVID-19. The chain joins TRBV11-2 to TRBJ2-7; 10 bases agree with TRBD2. Written as DNA, the CDR3 is TGTGCCAGCAGCGGCCTAGCGGGAGTTGGTTACGAGCAGTACTTC. Encoded protein: CASSGLAGVGYEQYF. Variable domain in full (rest from reference TRBV11-2 and TRBJ2-7): EAGVAQSPRYKIIEKRQSVAFWCNPISGHATLYWYQQILGQGPKLLIQFQNNGVVDDSQLPKDRFSAERLKGVDSTLKIQPAKLEDSAVYLCASSGLAGVGYEQYFGPGTRLTVT.